These T cell receptor beta chains were read from a single sample in a study of Graves' ophthalmopathy and Graves' hyperthyroidism. A single record per CDR3 protein comes from TCRdb applying MiXCR to the multiplex PCR reads. Of around 470,000 distinct CDR3 sequences listed, approximately 15% are singletons. The sequenced material came from blood. These receptors were taken from a woman aged 30 to 39 with Graves' ophthalmopathy. Both conserved end residues are part of each CDR3. The D gene is left open where the match is weak. Only some rows state a clone size, as once, few, many or a class for expanded clones.

j_call | d_call | v_call | clone_size | cdr3_aa | cdr3_nt
TRBJ2-7 | NA | TRBV3-1 | NA | CASRSGDNYEQYF | TGTGCCAGCAGAAGTGGGGACAACTACGAGCAGTACTTC
TRBJ2-7 | TRBD1 | TRBV20-1 | many | CSAQGGPSEQYF | TGCAGTGCTCAAGGGGGCCCTTCGGAGCAGTACTTC
TRBJ1-2 | NA | TRBV2 | NA | CASSEARTAVAYYGYTF | TGTGCCAGCAGTGAAGCGCGGACAGCAGTTGCTTACTATGGGTACACCTTC
TRBJ1-1 | NA | TRBV10-2 | many | CASSPGPTEAFF | TGCGCCAGCAGTCCCGGGCCCACTGAAGCTTTCTTT
TRBJ2-3 | NA | TRBV11-2 | few | CASSRITPPTDTQYF | TGTGCCAGCAGCCGAATAACCCCTCCGACAGATACGCAGTATTTT
TRBJ2-6 | NA | TRBV15 | many | CATRPPGAGANVLTF | TGTGCCACCAGGCCGCCGGGGGCTGGGGCCAACGTCCTGACTTTC
TRBJ2-7 | NA | TRBV28 | many | CASSLLGIDYEQYF | TGTGCCAGCAGTTTATTGGGTATCGACTACGAGCAGTACTTC
TRBJ2-7 | TRBD2 | TRBV7-2 | many | CASSLGTSGVAEQYF | TGTGCCAGCAGCCTCGGGACTAGCGGGGTGGCCGAGCAGTACTTC
TRBJ2-4 | TRBD1 | TRBV12-3/TRBV12-4 | NA | CASSLFGQGQGKNIQYF | TGTGCCAGCAGCCTCTTCGGACAGGGTCAGGGCAAAAACATTCAGTACTTC
TRBJ1-5 | NA | TRBV6-1 | many | CAYNQPQHF | TGTGCCTACAATCAGCCCCAGCATTTT
TRBJ2-7 | NA | TRBV12-3/TRBV12-4 | many | CASSNPTYEQYF | TGTGCCAGCAGCAACCCTACCTACGAGCAGTACTTC
TRBJ2-7 | NA | TRBV20-1 | many | CSARDAVNLYEQYF | TGCAGTGCTAGAGACGCAGTCAATCTTTACGAGCAGTACTTC
TRBJ2-4 | NA | TRBV15 | many | CATSRKQGRRDIRYF | TGTGCCACCAGCAGAAAACAGGGACGGAGGGACATTCGGTACTTC
TRBJ1-1 | NA | TRBV28 | NA | CASSHAQGVEAFF | TGTGCCAGCAGCCACGCACAGGGTGTTGAAGCTTTCTTT
TRBJ2-2 | TRBD2 | TRBV30 | few | CAWRLAGANTGELFF | TGTGCCTGGAGACTAGCGGGAGCCAACACCGGGGAGCTGTTTTTT
TRBJ2-7 | TRBD1 | TRBV28 | many | CASSLTDRGPEQYF | TGTGCCAGCAGTTTAACGGACAGGGGGCCCGAGCAGTACTTC
TRBJ1-1 | NA | TRBV6-1 | few | CASFKYKKDFEAFF | TGTGCCAGCTTTAAGTATAAAAAAGACTTTGAAGCTTTCTTT
TRBJ2-7 | NA | TRBV6-1 | many | CASADMDGSYEQYF | TGTGCCAGCGCGGATATGGACGGGTCCTACGAGCAGTACTTC
TRBJ1-5 | TRBD1 | TRBV30 | few | CAWSKGANQPQHF | TGTGCCTGGAGTAAGGGGGCGAATCAGCCCCAGCATTTT
TRBJ2-5 | NA | TRBV5-1 | NA | CASSLPGSRETQYF | TGCGCCAGCAGCTTGCCCGGGTCGCGAGAGACCCAGTACTTC
TRBJ1-2 | TRBD1 | TRBV27 | many | CASSLSRTGSFYGYTF | TGTGCCAGCAGTTTATCCCGGACAGGGTCATTCTATGGCTACACCTTC
TRBJ1-1 | NA | TRBV6-5 | many | CASSYLGRENTEAFF | TGTGCCAGCAGTTACTTAGGTCGGGAGAACACTGAAGCTTTCTTT
TRBJ1-2 | NA | TRBV19 | many | CASIGPTKMGYTF | TGTGCCAGTATCGGGCCTACCAAAATGGGCTACACCTTC
TRBJ1-2 | TRBD1 | TRBV5-1 | many | CASSWTGDYGYTF | TGCGCCAGCAGTTGGACAGGGGACTATGGCTACACCTTC
TRBJ1-5 | TRBD1 | TRBV28 | many | CASSSGQGNSNQPQHF | TGTGCCAGCAGTTCCGGACAGGGGAATAGCAATCAGCCCCAGCATTTT
TRBJ2-5 | TRBD2 | TRBV6-5 | many | CASSFRTSGSIGETQYF | TGTGCCAGCAGTTTTCGGACTAGCGGGAGCATAGGAGAGACCCAGTACTTC
TRBJ2-5 | TRBD2 | TRBV7-7 | many | CASSLGELASGEQETQYF | TGTGCTAGCAGCTTGGGAGAATTAGCTAGCGGGGAACAAGAGACCCAGTACTTC
TRBJ1-1 | NA | TRBV2 | many | CASSGGAREGTEAFF | TGTGCCAGCAGTGGTGGGGCCAGGGAGGGCACTGAAGCTTTCTTT
TRBJ2-5 | TRBD2 | TRBV12-3/TRBV12-4 | many | CASSLGLAGETQYF | TGTGCCAGCAGCCTCGGACTAGCGGGAGAGACCCAGTACTTC
TRBJ2-5 | NA | TRBV5-1 | many | CASSLAARGETQYF | TGCGCCAGCAGCTTGGCCGCGAGAGGAGAGACCCAGTACTTC
TRBJ2-2 | NA | TRBV19 | NA | CASSHLRGPTGELFF | TGTGCCAGTAGTCACCTACGGGGTCCCACCGGGGAGCTGTTTTTT
TRBJ2-7 | TRBD1 | TRBV24-1 | many | CATSAGTGEREQYF | TGTGCCACCAGTGCCGGGACAGGGGAGAGGGAGCAGTACTTC
TRBJ2-5 | NA | TRBV6-5 | many | CASSYPEGAETQYF | TGTGCCAGCAGTTACCCCGAGGGAGCGGAGACCCAGTACTTC
TRBJ1-1 | NA | TRBV7-2 | few | CASSALFRNTEAFF | TGTGCCAGCAGCGCCTTATTCCGGAACACTGAAGCTTTCTTT
TRBJ2-2 | NA | TRBV20-1 | few | CSARDDKNTGELFF | TGCAGTGCTAGAGACGACAAGAACACCGGGGAGCTGTTTTTT
TRBJ2-4 | TRBD2 | TRBV12-3/TRBV12-4 | many | CASSLAGGKNIQYF | TGTGCCAGCAGTTTAGCGGGGGGGAAAAACATTCAGTACTTC
TRBJ2-5 | NA | TRBV11-3 | many | CASSSTGSWETQYF | TGTGCCAGCAGCTCGACAGGCTCGTGGGAGACCCAGTACTTC
TRBJ2-7 | NA | TRBV28 | NA | CASRLDSPYEQYF | TGTGCCAGCAGACTGGACAGCCCCTACGAGCAGTACTTC
TRBJ2-2 | TRBD2 | TRBV9 | many | CASSPPSGGNTGELFF | TGTGCCAGCAGCCCACCTAGCGGGGGTAACACCGGGGAGCTGTTTTTT
TRBJ2-7 | NA | TRBV18 | NA | CASSPDAAYEQYF | TGTGCCAGCTCACCAGACGCGGCCTACGAGCAGTACTTC
TRBJ2-7 | NA | TRBV25-1 | many | CASSGGVYEQYF | TGTGCCAGCAGTGGGGGGGTTTACGAGCAGTACTTC
TRBJ1-5 | NA | TRBV9 | NA | CASSVGGDISNQPQHF | TGTGCCAGCAGCGTGGGGGGGGACATCAGCAATCAGCCCCAGCATTTT
TRBJ2-7 | NA | TRBV28 | few | CASSLQGSIYEQYF | TGTGCCAGCAGTCTCCAGGGTTCTATCTACGAGCAGTACTTC
TRBJ2-7 | NA | TRBV7-2 | many | CASSPLRGIKSYEQYF | TGTGCCAGCAGCCCTTTAAGGGGGATTAAGTCCTACGAGCAGTACTTC
TRBJ2-7 | TRBD1 | TRBV6-1 | many | CASRENRGRGEQYF | TGTGCCAGCAGGGAGAACAGGGGTCGGGGCGAGCAGTACTTC
TRBJ1-2 | NA | TRBV7-8 | many | CASSPLAGQDGYTF | TGTGCCAGCAGCCCTCTTGCGGGGCAGGATGGCTACACCTTC
TRBJ1-2 | TRBD1 | TRBV28 | many | CASSLETGGYLSYGYTF | TGTGCCAGCAGTTTAGAGACAGGGGGTTATCTGAGCTATGGCTACACCTTC
TRBJ1-5 | NA | TRBV6-5 | many | CASSSVANQPQHF | TGTGCCAGCAGTTCCGTGGCCAATCAGCCCCAGCATTTT